These 27 T cell receptor beta chains share one sample of origin, sequenced in a study of blood T cell repertoires in COVID-19. This table comes from immunoSEQ multiplex PCR, and its TCRdb copy is limited to in-frame clones, with some not included. The sample includes 210,000 or so clones, roughly 90% of them seen just once. Sample: peripheral blood. These receptors were obtained from a woman in her fifties or sixties with acute or convalescent COVID-19.

The chain combines TRBV4-2 with TRBJ2-2, with 7 nucleotides matching TRBD1. J gave up 4 bases and V 7 bases, and 9 bases lay outside the gene matches. This CDR3 is 15 amino acids long. Per the germline V gene, CDR1 is LGHNA and CDR2 is YNFKEQ. CDR3 nucleotide sequence: TGTGCCAGCAACCTTAACACAGGGGTCACCGGGGAGCTGTTTTTT. This codes for CASNLNTGVTGELFF.

The CDR3 is CATSRGDFYGYTF. DNA of the CDR3: TGTGCCACCAGCAGAGGAGACTTCTATGGCTACACCTTC. The chain employs TRBV15 and TRBJ1-2, with D uncertain. The CDR3 loop spans 13 amino acids. The V end lost 1 base, the J end lost 4 bases, and 7 bases lay between the germline ends. CDR1 is LNHNV and CDR2 is YYDKDF in the germline V gene (reference sequence).

The gene calls are TRBV15 and TRBJ2-7; 8 bases agree with TRBD1. The CDR3 totals 16 residues. V was clipped by 1 base and J by 6 bases; unmatched bases: 11. The germline gives CDR1 LNHNV, CDR2 YYDKDF (reference sequence). The CDR3 sequence: CATSRGIPGQAGEQYF. In nucleotides, the CDR3 is TGTGCCACCAGCAGAGGAATACCGGGACAGGCCGGCGAGCAGTACTTC.

The rearrangement joins TRBV10-1 to TRBJ1-2; D uncertain. Trimming took off 2 bases at V and 2 bases at J, with 12 bases between the two ends. The CDR3 length is 15 residues. Germline V gene sequence: CDR1 WNHNN, CDR2 SYGVQD (reference sequence). CDR3 residues: CASSEIRLANYGYTF. CDR3 DNA: TGCGCCAGCAGTGAGATACGATTAGCCAACTATGGCTACACCTTC.

The V and J genes are TRBV16 and TRBJ2-3; possible D gene TRBD1, 7 bases. Looked up from germline, CDR1 is KGHSY and CDR2 is FQNENV. The CDR3 totals 13 residues. V was trimmed by 2 bases and J by 5 bases, leaving 8 bases between them. The CDR3 spells CASSQQGGDTQYF. CDR3 DNA sequence: TGTGCCAGCAGCCAACAGGGGGGAGATACGCAGTATTTT.

The chain uses TRBV30 and TRBJ2-7, with 10 bases matching TRBD1. Trimming took 1 base from V and 0 from J; bases not matched to a gene: 3. Germline CDR1 reads GTSNPN; CDR2 reads SVGIG (reference sequence). The CDR3 extends over 15 amino acids. The CDR3 region has the DNA TGTGCCTGGAGTGGGACAGGGGGTCTCTCCTACGAGCAGTACTTC. Encoded protein: CAWSGTGGLSYEQYF.

This clone was counted a single time. The chain links TRBV20-1 to TRBJ2-3; D is unclear. V was shortened by 3 bases and J by 3 bases, with 10 bases between the two germline ends. CDR1 and CDR2 from the germline V gene are DFQATT and SNEGSKA (reference sequence). The CDR3 consists of 13 residues. CDR3 sequence (DNA): TGCAGTGCTAGTGGCAGGTTAACAGATACGCAGTATTTT. Translation gives CSASGRLTDTQYF.

The rearrangement joins TRBV12-3 or TRBV12-4 to TRBJ2-2, with D unclear. Between the trimmed V and J ends, which lost 3 bases and 7 bases, there was a span of 3 bases. The CDR3 totals 11 residues. CDR3 nucleotide sequence: TGTGCCAGCAGTTTCCACGGGGAGCTGTTTTTT. Its translation is CASSFHGELFF.

V is TRBV7-3 and J is TRBJ1-1, with D maybe TRBD1 (6 bases). The V gene lost 0 bases and the J gene lost 1 base, with 6 bases spanning the gap. The V gene's germline CDR1 is SGHTA and CDR2 FQGTGA. CDR3 length equals 14 residues. The CDR3: CASSLTGGNTEAFF. The DNA of the CDR3 is TGTGCCAGCAGCTTAACAGGGGGGAACACTGAAGCTTTCTTT.

The rearrangement joins TRBV19 to TRBJ2-5; 9 nucleotides match TRBD1. Germline CDR1 is LNHDA and CDR2 is SQIVND (reference sequence). This CDR3 contains 13 residues. J lost 7 bases, V lost 7 bases, and 7 bases had no gene match. CDR3 amino acids: CASTQQGAGTQYF. The DNA for the CDR3 is TGTGCCAGTACGCAACAGGGGGCCGGGACCCAGTACTTC.

The CDR3 DNA reads as TGTGCCAGCAGCCTGGGCGACAGGGTTGGATATGGCTACACCTTC. It yields the protein CASSLGDRVGYGYTF. The chain recombines TRBV3-1 (or the pseudogene TRBV3-2) with TRBJ1-2; 7 nucleotides align to TRBD1. J was trimmed by 5 bases and V by 4 bases; bases with no gene match: 10. Germline loops: CDR1 LGHDT, CDR2 YNNKEL (reference sequence). The length of the CDR3 is 15 residues.

The chain recombines TRBV11-2 with TRBJ2-3; TRBD1 matches 8 bases. Trimming took 5 bases from V and 2 from J; bases not matched to a gene: 6. Germline CDR1 reads SGHAT; CDR2 reads FQNNGV. This CDR3 is 15 amino acids long. CDR3 in DNA: TGTGCCAGCAGCGAGACAGGGGCCCTCACAGATACGCAGTATTTT. The encoded protein is CASSETGALTDTQYF.

This rearrangement joins TRBV6-2 or TRBV6-3 to TRBJ1-5, with a weak D call TRBD1 (5 bases). CDR3 length equals 16 residues. Trimming cost V 2 bases and J 7 bases, with 18 bases left between them. The germline V gene encodes CDR1 MNHEY and CDR2 SVGEGT. This CDR3 reads CASSYDPRVSGQPQHF. DNA for the CDR3: TGTGCCAGCAGTTACGATCCCAGGGTCAGTGGACAGCCCCAGCATTTT.

Concerning this clone itself: One end of the junction varies from germline; a read error may be responsible. This chain joins TRBV5-6 and TRBJ2-7; D is unclear. Germline V gene lookup returns CDR1 SGHDT and CDR2 YYEEEE. The length of the CDR3 is 15 residues. As DNA, the CDR3 is TGTGCCAGCACCTTGTATATCACAGACTCCTACGAGCAGTACTTC. This gives the protein CASTLYITDSYEQYF.

The V call is TRBV27, the J call TRBJ2-5, with D tentatively TRBD2 (5 bases). CDR1 is MNHEY and CDR2 is SMNVEV in the germline V gene (reference sequence). V lost 5 bases, J lost 2 bases, and 15 bases lay in between. The CDR3 extends over 15 amino acids. CDR3 in amino acids: CASSPTWERQETQYF. DNA of the CDR3: TGTGCCAGCAGTCCAACCTGGGAGCGGCAAGAGACCCAGTACTTC.

This clone came up a few times. V usage is TRBV15 and J usage is TRBJ1-1; D is undetermined. In germline, CDR1 is LNHNV, CDR2 YYDKDF (reference sequence). The CDR3 contains 13 residues. V was shortened by 4 bases and J by 3 bases, with 9 bases between the two germline ends. The CDR3 loop is CATSTTRDTEAFF. CDR3 DNA sequence: TGTGCCACCAGCACCACACGGGACACTGAAGCTTTCTTT.

V usage is TRBV18 and J usage is TRBJ1-1, with 8 bases identical to TRBD1. V shed 6 bases, J shed 0 bases, and the junction held 9 bases outside the gene matches. The germline V gene has CDR1 KGHSH and CDR2 LQKENI. CDR3 length equals 16 residues. CDR3 residues: CASSPGTGQMNTEAFF. In DNA, the CDR3 is TGTGCCAGCTCCCCCGGGACAGGCCAGATGAACACTGAAGCTTTCTTT.

This sequence joins TRBV5-5 and TRBJ2-7, with 11 bases matching TRBD2. The CDR3 consists of 15 residues. Germline values: CDR1 SGHKS, CDR2 YYEKEE (reference sequence). V dropped 4 bases and J dropped 7; count of bases not matched to a gene: 10. CDR3 in DNA: TGTGCCAGCAGCAATGCCGGGACTAGCGGAAAAGAGCAGTACTTC. It codes for CASSNAGTSGKEQYF.

The chain recombines TRBV18 with TRBJ1-2; TRBD1 matches 7 bases. The CDR3 runs 16 residues. The V and J ends lost 1 base and 1 base, in that order; junction bases with no gene match: 6. Germline CDR1 is KGHSH and CDR2 is LQKENI. This chain's CDR3 is CASSPLQGTDNYGYTF. The CDR3 DNA sequence: TGTGCCAGCTCACCACTACAGGGGACAGATAACTATGGCTACACCTTC.

V and J are TRBV19 and TRBJ1-2; tentatively, D is TRBD1 (6 bases). The CDR3 totals 13 residues. Trimming left V 4 bases short and J 5 bases short, with 11 bases between. Germline V gives CDR1 LNHDA, CDR2 SQIVND (reference sequence). This CDR3 reads CASSNQQGYGYTF. As DNA, the CDR3 is TGTGCCAGTAGTAACCAACAGGGATATGGCTACACCTTC.

A word on this clone: One end of the junction is discordant with germline, which a read error may explain. This chain links TRBV7-7 with TRBJ2-2; 9 bases align to TRBD1. Germline CDR1 and CDR2: SSHAT and FNYEAQ (reference sequence). There are 15 residues in the CDR3. The CDR3 region is CASSPDRGKTGELFF. CDR3 nucleotides: TGTGCTAGCAGCCCGGACAGGGGTAAAACCGGGGAGCTGTTTTTT.

As DNA, the CDR3 is TGTGCCAGCACCCTCGGGGGAAGCACAGATACGCAGTATTTT. Translated: CASTLGGSTDTQYF. This sequence joins TRBV6-5 and TRBJ2-3; D is perhaps TRBD2 (6 bases). CDR3 size: 14 residues. Deletions cut 7 bases from V and 0 bases from J, with 11 bases between. Germline-derived CDR1 and CDR2 are MNHEY and SVGAGI.

The chain recombines TRBV4-1 with TRBJ2-2; D possibly corresponds to TRBD2 (6 bases). The germline gives CDR1 MGHRA, CDR2 YSYEKL. Trimming took 1 base from V and 0 from J, leaving 15 bases between them. There are 18 residues in the CDR3. The CDR3 loop reads CASSQVAGSASNTGELFF. As DNA, the CDR3 is TGCGCCAGCAGCCAAGTGGCGGGGTCGGCTTCGAACACCGGGGAGCTGTTTTTT.

The V gene is TRBV5-8, the J gene TRBJ2-1; 7 positions agree with TRBD2. Germline assignment: CDR1 SGHTS and CDR2 YDEGEE. CDR3 length equals 15 residues. J was trimmed by 2 bases and V by 6 bases; bases with no gene match: 8. The CDR3 nucleotides are TGTGCCAGCAACTCTGGCGGGAGTACCTACAATGAGCAGTTCTTC. This codes for CASNSGGSTYNEQFF.

The chain joins TRBV10-2 to TRBJ2-1, with TRBD2 matching over 7 bases. The CDR3 totals 16 residues. Germline-derived CDR1 and CDR2 are WSHSY and SAAADI. Germline trimming cut 5 bases from V and 0 bases from J; bases unmatched to any gene: 7. CDR3: CASSHHGGSSYNEQFF. The DNA of the CDR3 is TGCGCCAGCAGTCATCACGGGGGGAGCTCCTACAATGAGCAGTTCTTC.

V is TRBV30 and J is TRBJ1-5; D remains ambiguous. The CDR3 has 16 amino acids. Trimming pared 0 bases from V and 2 bases from J, leaving 14 bases between. CDR1 and CDR2 from the germline V gene are GTSNPN and SVGIG (reference sequence). CDR3: CAWSVRRSFGNQPQHF. CDR3 sequence (DNA): TGTGCCTGGAGTGTAAGGCGGTCTTTCGGCAATCAGCCCCAGCATTTT.

The J gene is TRBJ2-3, the V gene TRBV25-1; 12 bases are shared with TRBD2. There are 18 residues in the CDR3. Per germline, CDR1 MGHDK and CDR2 SYGVNS. The trim removed 2 bases at V and 6 bases at J, leaving 12 bases unmatched. CDR3 DNA sequence: TGTGCCAGCAGTGAACCCTTACTAGCGGGAGGTCCTGGCGATACGCAGTATTTT. Amino acid sequence: CASSEPLLAGGPGDTQYF.